Listed here are 10 T cell receptor beta chains from one sample, sequenced in a study of siplizumab effects on memory and regulatory T cells. The data were produced by immunoSEQ multiplex PCR, yet TCRdb's version contains in-frame clones alone and is incomplete. The sample records about 120,000 clones, 93% being singletons. Source material: non-Treg CD4+ T cells sorted from blood. These receptors were taken from a human donor in good health.

V gene TRBV6-1 combines with J gene TRBJ2-3; D may be TRBD1 or TRBD2 (5 bases each). V was shortened by 9 bases and J by 1 base, with 14 bases between the two germline ends. The CDR3 is made up of 14 amino acids. Germline V lookup: CDR1 MNHNS, CDR2 SASEGT. In DNA, the CDR3 is TGTGCCAGTACCCGGTTGGGGGGCACAGATACGCAGTATTTT. Its translation is CASTRLGGTDTQYF.

The chain carries TRBV11-2 and TRBJ2-3, with 10 bases identical to TRBD2. Germline CDR1 SGHAT, CDR2 FQNNGV. The CDR3 totals 14 residues. V was clipped by 3 bases and J by 4 bases; unmatched bases: 1. DNA for the CDR3: TGTGCCAGCAGCTTTAGCGGGGGGCCAGATACGCAGTATTTT. It codes for CASSFSGGPDTQYF.

The chain has TRBV5-4 and TRBJ2-3, with D uncertain. The CDR3 is 12 amino acids. Trimming took 5 bases from V and 2 from J, leaving 6 bases between them. Germline V gene sequence: CDR1 SGHNT, CDR2 YYREEE (reference sequence). CDR3 sequence reads: CASSFITDTQYF. DNA of the CDR3: TGTGCCAGCAGTTTTATCACAGATACGCAGTATTTT. The full variable domain, completed using reference TRBV5-4 and TRBJ2-3, is ETGVTQSPTHLIKTRGQQVTLRCSSQSGHNTVSWYQQALGQGPQFIFQYYREEENGRGNFPPRFSGLQFPNYSSELNVNALELDDSALYLCASSFITDTQYFGPGTRLTVL.

The chain employs TRBV6-5 and TRBJ2-7; D possibly matches TRBD1 or TRBD2 (7 bases each). V was cut by 2 bases and J by 12 bases, with 17 bases left in between. Germline V gene lookup returns CDR1 MNHEY and CDR2 SVGAGI. The CDR3 is made up of 13 amino acids. CDR3 nucleotides: TGTGCCAGCAGTTACCGAACAGGGGAGGGACGGTACTTC. Translation gives CASSYRTGEGRYF.

The chain combines TRBV5-1 with TRBJ2-7, with 14 bases aligning to TRBD2. Per the germline V gene, CDR1 is SGHRS and CDR2 is YFSETQ. CDR3 length: 19 amino acids. V gave up 3 bases and J gave up 4 bases; unmatched junction bases: 15. The CDR3 DNA reads TGCGCCAGCAGCTCTCGGACTAGCGGGGGGATATCTGATGGGTACGAGCAGTACTTC. It encodes CASSSRTSGGISDGYEQYF.

The chain carries TRBV14 and TRBJ1-1; D is ambiguous. The CDR3 has 17 amino acids. Germline V CDR1 and CDR2: SGHDN, FVKESK. Trimming took off 5 bases at V and 5 bases at J, with 24 bases between the two ends. The CDR3 here is CASSSPPIFTKLTEAFF. The CDR3 region has the DNA TGTGCCAGCAGCTCTCCCCCCATTTTTACAAAGCTAACTGAAGCTTTCTTT.

This clone showed up just once. V and J are TRBV5-6 and TRBJ2-3; 7 bases fit TRBD1. The CDR3 spans 14 residues. V shed 4 bases and J 3 bases; nucleotides not matched to a gene: 5. The germline gives CDR1 SGHDT, CDR2 YYEEEE. The CDR3 sequence is CASSGGQTTDTQYF. CDR3 nucleotide sequence: TGTGCCAGCAGCGGGGGACAGACGACAGATACGCAGTATTTT. Based on the CDR3 plus reference TRBV5-6 and TRBJ2-3, the full variable domain is DAGVTQSPTHLIKTRGQQVTLRCSPKSGHDTVSWYQQALGQGPQFIFQYYEEEERQRGNFPDRFSGHQFPNYSSELNVNALLLGDSALYLCASSGGQTTDTQYFGPGTRLTVL.

This sequence joins TRBV29-1 and TRBJ2-1; no clear D. V was clipped by 4 bases and J by 9 bases, with 10 bases between them. Germline CDR1 is SQVTM and CDR2 is ANQGSEA. CDR3 size: 11 residues. CDR3 DNA: TGCAGCGTTGGGCAGACCGGTGAGCAGTTCTTC. Amino acid sequence: CSVGQTGEQFF.

In its sample, this clone was seen once. This chain uses TRBV4-2 with TRBJ1-4; the D gene is possibly TRBD1 (5 bases). The V end lost 0 bases, the J end lost 4 bases, and 9 bases lay between the germline ends. The CDR3 is made up of 15 amino acids. Germline V gene data show CDR1 as LGHNA and CDR2 as YNFKEQ. CDR3: CASSQDRGYNEKLFF. CDR3 sequence (DNA): TGTGCCAGCAGCCAAGATCGGGGCTATAATGAAAAACTGTTTTTT.

The chain employs TRBV27 and TRBJ2-7; D possibly corresponds to TRBD2 (7 bases). V was cut by 6 bases and J by 0 bases, with 18 bases left in between. The germline gives CDR1 MNHEY, CDR2 SMNVEV (reference sequence). The CDR3 sequence is 16 residues long. CDR3 region: CASSQYGGRVSYEQYF. The CDR3 coding sequence is TGTGCCAGCAGCCAATACGGGGGGCGCGTCTCCTACGAGCAGTACTTC.